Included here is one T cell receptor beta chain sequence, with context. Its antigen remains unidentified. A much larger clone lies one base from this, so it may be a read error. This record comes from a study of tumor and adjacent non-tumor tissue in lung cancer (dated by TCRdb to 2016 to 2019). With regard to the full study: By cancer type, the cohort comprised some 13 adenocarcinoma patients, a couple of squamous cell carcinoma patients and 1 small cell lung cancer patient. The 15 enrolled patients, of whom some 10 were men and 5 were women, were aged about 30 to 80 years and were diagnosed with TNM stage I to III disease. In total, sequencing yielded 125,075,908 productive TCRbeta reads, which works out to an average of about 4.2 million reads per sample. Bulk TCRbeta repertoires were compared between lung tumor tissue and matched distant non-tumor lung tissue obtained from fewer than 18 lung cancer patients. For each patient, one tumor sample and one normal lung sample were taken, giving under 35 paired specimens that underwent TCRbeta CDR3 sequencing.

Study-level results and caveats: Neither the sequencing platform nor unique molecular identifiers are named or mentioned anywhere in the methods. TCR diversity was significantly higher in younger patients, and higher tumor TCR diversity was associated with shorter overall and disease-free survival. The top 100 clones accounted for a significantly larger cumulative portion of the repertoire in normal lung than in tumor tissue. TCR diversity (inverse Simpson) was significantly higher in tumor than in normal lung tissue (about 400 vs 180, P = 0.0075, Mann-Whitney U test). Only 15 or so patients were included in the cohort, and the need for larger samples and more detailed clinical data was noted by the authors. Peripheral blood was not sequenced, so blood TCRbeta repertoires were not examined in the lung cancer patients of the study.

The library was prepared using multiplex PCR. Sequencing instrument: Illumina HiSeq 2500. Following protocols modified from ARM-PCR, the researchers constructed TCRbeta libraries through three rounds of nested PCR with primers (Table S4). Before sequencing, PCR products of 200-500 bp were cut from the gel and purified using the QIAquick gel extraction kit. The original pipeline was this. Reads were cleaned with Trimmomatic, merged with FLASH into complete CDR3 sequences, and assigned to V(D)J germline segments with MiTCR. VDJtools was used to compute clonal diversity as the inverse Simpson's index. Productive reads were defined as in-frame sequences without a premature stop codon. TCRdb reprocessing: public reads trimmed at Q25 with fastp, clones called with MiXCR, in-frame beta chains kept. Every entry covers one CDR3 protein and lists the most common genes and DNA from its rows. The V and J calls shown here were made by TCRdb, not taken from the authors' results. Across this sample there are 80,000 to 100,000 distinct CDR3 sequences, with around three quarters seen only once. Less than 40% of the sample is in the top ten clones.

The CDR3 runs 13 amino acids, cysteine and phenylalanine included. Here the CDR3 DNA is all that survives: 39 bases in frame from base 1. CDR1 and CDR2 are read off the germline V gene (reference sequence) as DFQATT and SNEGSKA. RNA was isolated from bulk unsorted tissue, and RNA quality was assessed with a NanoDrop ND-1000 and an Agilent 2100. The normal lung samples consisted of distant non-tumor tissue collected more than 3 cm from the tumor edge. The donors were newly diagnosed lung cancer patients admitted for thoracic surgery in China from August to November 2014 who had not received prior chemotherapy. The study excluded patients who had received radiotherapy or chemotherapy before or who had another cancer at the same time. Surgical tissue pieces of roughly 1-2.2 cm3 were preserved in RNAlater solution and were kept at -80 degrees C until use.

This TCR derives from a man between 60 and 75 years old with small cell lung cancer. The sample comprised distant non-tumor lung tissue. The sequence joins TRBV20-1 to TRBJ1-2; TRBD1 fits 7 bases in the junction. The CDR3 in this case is CNAREETGNGYTF. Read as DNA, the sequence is TGCAATGCTAGAGAGGAGACAGGGAATGGCTACACCTTC.